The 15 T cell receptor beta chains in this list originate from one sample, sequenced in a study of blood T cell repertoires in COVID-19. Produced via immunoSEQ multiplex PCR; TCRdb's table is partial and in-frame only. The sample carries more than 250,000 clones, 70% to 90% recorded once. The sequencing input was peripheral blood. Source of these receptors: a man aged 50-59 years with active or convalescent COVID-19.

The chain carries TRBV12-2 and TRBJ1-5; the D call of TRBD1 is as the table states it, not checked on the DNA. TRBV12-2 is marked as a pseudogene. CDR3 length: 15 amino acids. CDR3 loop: CASRLPNRDGQPQHF. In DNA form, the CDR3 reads TGTGCAAGTCGCCTACCAAACAGGGATGGGCAGCCCCAGCATTTT.

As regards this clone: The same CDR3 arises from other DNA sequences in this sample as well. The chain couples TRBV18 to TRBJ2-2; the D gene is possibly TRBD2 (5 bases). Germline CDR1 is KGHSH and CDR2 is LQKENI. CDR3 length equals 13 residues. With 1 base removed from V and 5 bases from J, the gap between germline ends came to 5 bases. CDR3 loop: CASSPRETGELFF. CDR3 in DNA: TGTGCCAGCTCACCACGGGAGACCGGGGAGCTGTTTTTT.

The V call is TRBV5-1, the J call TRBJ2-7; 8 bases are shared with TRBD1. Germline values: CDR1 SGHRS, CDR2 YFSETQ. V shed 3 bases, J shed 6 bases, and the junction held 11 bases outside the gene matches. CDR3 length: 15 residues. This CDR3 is CASSSSPDRVGEQYF. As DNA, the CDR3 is TGCGCCAGCAGCTCATCACCGGACAGGGTGGGCGAGCAGTACTTC.

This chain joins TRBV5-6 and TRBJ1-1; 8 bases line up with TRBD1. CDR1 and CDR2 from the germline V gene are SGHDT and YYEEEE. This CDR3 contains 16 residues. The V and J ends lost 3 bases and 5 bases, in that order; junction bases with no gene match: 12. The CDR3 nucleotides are TGTGCCAGCAGCTGGGGCATAACAGGGGGTGGTACTGAAGCTTTCTTT. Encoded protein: CASSWGITGGGTEAFF.

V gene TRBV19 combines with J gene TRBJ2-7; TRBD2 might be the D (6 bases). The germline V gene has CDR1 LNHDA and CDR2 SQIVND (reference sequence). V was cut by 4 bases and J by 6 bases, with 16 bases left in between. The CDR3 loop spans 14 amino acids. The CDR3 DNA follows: TGTGCCAGTAGTAGCCCAGGGAGGCTCTCCGAGCAGTACTTC. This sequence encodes CASSSPGRLSEQYF.

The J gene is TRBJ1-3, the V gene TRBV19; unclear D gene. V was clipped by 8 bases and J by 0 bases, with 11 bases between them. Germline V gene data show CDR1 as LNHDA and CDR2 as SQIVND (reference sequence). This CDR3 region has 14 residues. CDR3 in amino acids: CASQKTVSGNTIYF. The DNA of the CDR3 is TGTGCCAGTCAGAAAACCGTCTCTGGAAACACCATATATTTT.

The CDR3 DNA is TGTGCCAGCAGCGCGACAGGGGGGGGCACTGAAGCTTTCTTT. This gives the protein CASSATGGGTEAFF. The J gene is TRBJ1-1, the V gene TRBV9; TRBD1 agrees at 9 bases. This CDR3 is built from 14 residues. V lost 3 bases and J lost 4; bases outside the gene matches: 4. The germline CDR1 and CDR2 sequences are SGDLS and YYNGEE.

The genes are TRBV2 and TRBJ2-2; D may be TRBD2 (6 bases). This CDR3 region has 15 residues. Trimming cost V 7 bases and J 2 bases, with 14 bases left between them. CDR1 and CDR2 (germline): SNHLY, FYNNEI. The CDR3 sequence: CASTSRRGNTGELFF. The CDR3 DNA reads TGTGCCAGCACCTCGAGGCGGGGTAACACCGGGGAGCTGTTTTTT.

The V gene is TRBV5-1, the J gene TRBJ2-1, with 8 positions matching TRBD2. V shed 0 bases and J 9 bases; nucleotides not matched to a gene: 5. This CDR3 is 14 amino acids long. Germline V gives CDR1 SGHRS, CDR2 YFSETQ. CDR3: CASSLGWTSTEQFF. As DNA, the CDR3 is TGCGCCAGCAGCTTGGGGTGGACTAGCACTGAGCAGTTCTTC.

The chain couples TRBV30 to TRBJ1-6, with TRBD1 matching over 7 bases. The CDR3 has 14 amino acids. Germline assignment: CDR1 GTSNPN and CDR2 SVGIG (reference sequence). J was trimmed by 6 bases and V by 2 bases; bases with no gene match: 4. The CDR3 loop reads CAWSIGQANSPLHF. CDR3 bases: TGTGCCTGGAGTATCGGACAGGCTAATTCACCCCTCCACTTT.

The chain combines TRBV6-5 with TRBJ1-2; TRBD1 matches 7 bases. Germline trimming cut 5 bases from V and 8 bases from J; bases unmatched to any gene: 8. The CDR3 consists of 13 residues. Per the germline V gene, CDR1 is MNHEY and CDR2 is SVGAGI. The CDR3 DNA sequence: TGTGCCAGCAGTCTCCGGGACAGACTCGGCTACACCTTC. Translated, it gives CASSLRDRLGYTF.

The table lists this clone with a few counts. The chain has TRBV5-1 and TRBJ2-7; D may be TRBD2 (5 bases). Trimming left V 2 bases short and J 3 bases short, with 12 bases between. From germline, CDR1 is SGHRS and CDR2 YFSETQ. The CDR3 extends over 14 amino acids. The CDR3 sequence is CASSLRGQHYEQYF. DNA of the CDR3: TGCGCCAGCAGCTTAAGAGGGCAGCACTACGAGCAGTACTTC. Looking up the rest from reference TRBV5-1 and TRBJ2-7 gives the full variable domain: KAGVTQTPRYLIKTRGQQVTLSCSPISGHRSVSWYQQTPGQGLQFLFEYFSETQRNKGNFPGRFSGRQFSNSRSEMNVSTLELGDSALYLCASSLRGQHYEQYFGPGTRLTVT.

The CDR3 protein is CASSLAGGPYEQFF. CDR3 DNA sequence: TGTGCCAGCAGCCTAGCGGGAGGGCCATATGAGCAGTTCTTC. The chain joins TRBV14 to TRBJ2-1; 11 positions match TRBD2. Trimming at V came to 4 bases and at J to 8 bases, leaving 4 bases not matched to a gene. The CDR3 length is 14 residues. Germline lookup yields CDR1 SGHDN and CDR2 FVKESK.

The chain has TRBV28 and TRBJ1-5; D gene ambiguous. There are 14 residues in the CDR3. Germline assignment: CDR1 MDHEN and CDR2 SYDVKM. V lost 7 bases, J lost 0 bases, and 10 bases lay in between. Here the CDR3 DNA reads TGTGCCAGCACTCTAACTTATAGCAATCAGCCCCAGCATTTT. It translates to CASTLTYSNQPQHF.

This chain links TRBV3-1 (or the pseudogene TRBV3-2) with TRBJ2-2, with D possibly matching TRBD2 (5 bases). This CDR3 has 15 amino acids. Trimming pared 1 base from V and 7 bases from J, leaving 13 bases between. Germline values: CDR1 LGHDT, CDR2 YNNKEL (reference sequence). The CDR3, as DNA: TGTGCCAGCAGCCAAGGGGTCGGGATCGGCGGGGAGCTGTTTTTT. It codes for CASSQGVGIGGELFF.